The present T cell receptor (beta chain) was sequenced within a study of blood T cell repertoires in COVID-19. Study summary: T cells, B-cell-depleted T cells, or PBMCs supplied cDNA or gDNA.

This clone was detected only a few times. In the source study's methods: Amplification with reference gene primers provided the estimates of nucleated cell counts. Some clones are missing from TCRdb's copy, which holds only in-frame ones; the method was immunoSEQ multiplex PCR. The V and J calls and clone size are taken from that table; D and trimming were inferred from the DNA. The data hold roughly 150,000 clones, with about four fifths observed a single time. Sequencing used peripheral blood. This clonotype originated in a woman older than 75 with acute or convalescent COVID-19.

CDR3 in amino acids: CASSRQGTGGYTF. The CDR3 nucleotides read TGTGCCAGCAGCCGACAGGGGACGGGAGGCTACACCTTC. The chain employs TRBV12-3 or TRBV12-4 and TRBJ1-2, with 8 positions matching TRBD1. The CDR3 contains 13 residues. The ends lost 6 bases at V and 8 bases at J; junction bases unmatched: 8.